This entry lists 17 T cell receptor beta chains sequenced from one sample in a study of cytomegalovirus exposure and HLA in healthy donors. The primer mix had 60 Vbeta and 13 Jbeta primers. Assay used: immunoSEQ multiplex PCR; TCRdb lists only in-frame clones, some missing. Here the sample spans almost 200,000 clones, about four fifths being singletons. Input material: PBMCs. These receptors were collected from a male donor in good health and CMV-seropositive.

The chain is built from TRBV28 and TRBJ1-4; 8 bases map to TRBD1. The CDR3 has 19 amino acids. V shed 1 base and J 2 bases; nucleotides not matched to a gene: 12. Germline V gene lookup returns CDR1 MDHEN and CDR2 SYDVKM. CDR3 sequence reads: CASSLSGGTGGVTNEKLFF. CDR3 coding DNA: TGTGCCAGCAGTTTATCCGGCGGTACAGGGGGTGTTACTAATGAAAAACTGTTTTTT.

This chain uses TRBV5-1 with TRBJ2-1; TRBD2 matches 11 bases. Losses at the gene ends were 1 base for V and 7 bases for J; bases not matched to a gene: 4. The CDR3 covers 15 residues. Germline loops: CDR1 SGHRS, CDR2 YFSETQ. The CDR3 sequence: CASSLTSGSLNEQFF. The CDR3 coding sequence is TGCGCCAGCAGCTTGACTAGCGGGAGTTTAAATGAGCAGTTCTTC.

This clone came up a few times. The junction and the germline gene differ at one end; a read error may be behind it. CDR3 sequence: CSSSTEYEQYF. CDR3 DNA sequence: TGTTCCAGCAGTACAGAATACGAGCAGTACTTC. The chain is built from TRBV7-9 and TRBJ2-7; D remains unclear. This CDR3 comprises 11 residues. CDR1 is SEHNR, CDR2 FQNEAQ, per germline (reference sequence).

V usage is TRBV7-9 and J usage is TRBJ2-7; 8 bases are a match to TRBD2. J lost 5 bases, V lost 5 bases, and 11 bases had no gene match. There are 15 residues in the CDR3. CDR1 SEHNR and CDR2 FQNEAQ come from the germline V gene (reference sequence). CDR3 nucleotides: TGTGCCAGCAGCCCTACTTGGCTAGCGGGCGACGAGCAGTACTTC. Amino acids: CASSPTWLAGDEQYF.

CDR3 DNA: TGCGCCAGCAGCTTGGAAGGGGGTGCCAATTCTGGGGCCAACGTCCTGACTTTC. Translated, it gives CASSLEGGANSGANVLTF. The rearrangement uses TRBV5-1 and TRBJ2-6; weak D call: TRBD1 (6 bases). The germline V and J ends were trimmed by 0 bases and 1 base, with 14 bases remaining between them. The CDR3 has 18 amino acids. Germline V gene data show CDR1 as SGHRS and CDR2 as YFSETQ.

The rearrangement links TRBV9 to TRBJ2-7; 7 bases map to TRBD1. Germline V gives CDR1 SGDLS, CDR2 YYNGEE. This CDR3 has 20 residues. V lost 3 bases to trimming and J lost 1 base; unmatched junction nucleotides: 22. CDR3 nucleotide sequence: TGTGCCAGCAGCGCCAGACCCAACAATCCGGGACAGAGTACTTCCTACGAGCAGTACTTC. Translating gives CASSARPNNPGQSTSYEQYF. Full variable domain (rest looked up from reference TRBV9 and TRBJ2-7): DSGVTQTPKHLITATGQRVTLRCSPRSGDLSVYWYQQSLDQGLQFLIQYYNGEERAKGNILERFSAQQFPDLHSELNLSSLELGDSALYFCASSARPNNPGQSTSYEQYFGPGTRLTVT.

This clone was seen only once. The chain couples TRBV5-1 to TRBJ2-7; perhaps TRBD2 as D (6 bases). There are 16 residues in the CDR3. Trimming shortened V by 4 bases and J by 3 bases, and 20 bases separated the two germline ends. From germline, CDR1 is SGHRS and CDR2 YFSETQ. In DNA form, the CDR3 reads TGCGCCAGCAGCCCAGCGGGTCCGCTATCCGTCTACGAGCAGTACTTC. The encoded protein is CASSPAGPLSVYEQYF.

The chain carries TRBV9 and TRBJ2-1; TRBD2 agrees at 8 bases. Germline V gene sequence: CDR1 SGDLS, CDR2 YYNGEE. V dropped 4 bases and J dropped 7; count of bases not matched to a gene: 10. The CDR3 covers 15 residues. The CDR3 nucleotides read TGTGCCAGCAGCCCCGTTCCAGCGGGGGTGAATGAGCAGTTCTTC. It codes for CASSPVPAGVNEQFF.

The CDR3 nucleotides are TGTGCCAGCCAAATTAACCCCGGGGTTAACACTGAAGCTTTCTTT. It is translated as CASQINPGVNTEAFF. The V gene is TRBV2, the J gene TRBJ1-1; no clear D gene. The CDR3 spans 15 residues. Germline CDR1 reads SNHLY; CDR2 reads FYNNEI. The germline V and J ends were trimmed by 8 bases and 2 bases, with 18 bases remaining between them.

This clone has more than one count but fewer than ten. DNA for the CDR3: TGTGCCAGCAGCCTCGGACTAGCAGCAACCACAGATACGCAGTATTTT. It codes for CASSLGLAATTDTQYF. The gene calls are TRBV7-3 and TRBJ2-3; TRBD2 matches at 8 bases. The CDR3 is made up of 16 amino acids. Germline V gene data show CDR1 as SGHTA and CDR2 as FQGTGA. With V trimmed by 5 bases and J by 2 bases, 9 bases remained unmatched.

About this clone: Sequence at one end of the junction differs from germline and may be a read error. V gene TRBV7-9 combines with J gene TRBJ2-7; no clear D. The germline gives CDR1 SEHNR, CDR2 FQNEAQ (reference sequence). This CDR3 spans 13 amino acids. The CDR3 here is CSSSKQNTYEQYF. CDR3 bases: TGTTCCAGCAGTAAACAGAATACCTACGAGCAGTACTTC. Filled out from reference TRBV7-9 and TRBJ2-7, the complete variable domain reads DTGVSQNPRHKITKRGQNVTFRCDPISEHNRLYWYRQTLGQGPEFLTYFQNEAQLEKSRLLSDRFSAERPKGSFSTLEIQRTEQGDSAMYLCSSSKQNTYEQYFGPGTRLTVT.

The chain has TRBV2 and TRBJ2-1, with D uncertain. Germline CDR1 is SNHLY and CDR2 is FYNNEI. V lost 4 bases, J lost 10 bases, and 5 bases lay in between. This CDR3 is 10 amino acids long. The CDR3 DNA sequence: TGTGCCAGCAGTGTTCTCGAGCAGTTCTTC. This translates into CASSVLEQFF. Complete variable domain (other parts from reference TRBV2 and TRBJ2-1): EPEVTQTPSHQVTQMGQEVILRCVPISNHLYFYWYRQILGQKVEFLVSFYNNEISEKSEIFDDQFSVERPDGSNFTLKIRSTKLEDSAMYFCASSVLEQFFGPGTRLTVL.

The chain carries TRBV29-1 and TRBJ2-7, with 8 bases aligning to TRBD1. Germline lookup yields CDR1 SQVTM and CDR2 ANQGSEA. Trimming cost V 6 bases and J 1 base; bases outside gene matches: 8. The CDR3 has 14 residues. Here the CDR3 reads CSVSGGAESYEQYF. The CDR3 nucleotides are TGCAGCGTATCAGGGGGCGCGGAGTCCTACGAGCAGTACTTC.

The rearrangement links TRBV7-2 to TRBJ1-2, with D possibly being TRBD1 (6 bases). Trimming left V 5 bases short and J 8 bases short, with 9 bases between. Germline values: CDR1 SGHTA, CDR2 FQGNSA. The CDR3 runs to 11 residues. CDR3 region: CASSVRGGYTF. As DNA, the CDR3 is TGTGCCAGCAGCGTCAGGGGAGGCTACACCTTC.

The chain combines TRBV2 with TRBJ2-2; 15 nucleotides match TRBD2. V was pared by 6 bases and J by 0 bases, with 2 bases of the junction left unmatched. Germline V gene data show CDR1 as SNHLY and CDR2 as FYNNEI. The CDR3 contains 17 residues. CDR3 loop: CASRGLAGGPNTGELFF. For the CDR3, the DNA is TGTGCCAGCAGGGGACTAGCGGGAGGCCCGAACACCGGGGAGCTGTTTTTT.

The J gene is TRBJ2-5, the V gene TRBV7-9, with a possible D match to TRBD1 (5 bases). CDR3 length: 15 residues. Germline V gene data show CDR1 as SEHNR and CDR2 as FQNEAQ (reference sequence). V lost 1 base and J 5 bases, leaving 14 bases between the germline ends. CDR3: CASSLESGIWETQYF. The CDR3 DNA reads TGTGCCAGCAGCTTAGAATCAGGGATTTGGGAGACCCAGTACTTC.

The chain employs TRBV2 and TRBJ2-3; maybe TRBD1 (7 bases). V was pared by 0 bases and J by 6 bases, with 13 bases between. The CDR3 has 15 amino acids. Germline CDR1 SNHLY, CDR2 FYNNEI. CDR3 protein: CASSEATGRTDTQYF. CDR3 DNA: TGTGCCAGCAGTGAAGCGACAGGGAGGACCGATACGCAGTATTTT.